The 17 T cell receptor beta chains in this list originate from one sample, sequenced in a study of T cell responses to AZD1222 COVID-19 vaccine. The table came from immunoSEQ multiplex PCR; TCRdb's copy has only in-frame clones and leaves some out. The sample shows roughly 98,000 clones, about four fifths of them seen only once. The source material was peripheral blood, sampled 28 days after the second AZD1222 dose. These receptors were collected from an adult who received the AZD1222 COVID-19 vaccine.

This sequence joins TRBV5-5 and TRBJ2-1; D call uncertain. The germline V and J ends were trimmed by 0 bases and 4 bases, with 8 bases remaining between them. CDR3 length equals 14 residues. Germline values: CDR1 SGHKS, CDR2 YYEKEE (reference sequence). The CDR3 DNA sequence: TGTGCCAGCAGCTTGGTGGGATTTTACAATGAGCAGTTCTTC. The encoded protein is CASSLVGFYNEQFF.

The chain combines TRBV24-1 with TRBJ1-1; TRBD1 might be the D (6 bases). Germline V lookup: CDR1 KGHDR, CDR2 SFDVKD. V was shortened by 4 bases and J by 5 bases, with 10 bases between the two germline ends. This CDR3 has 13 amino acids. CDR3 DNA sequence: TGTGCCACCAGTGACCCCAGGGGAACTGAAGCTTTCTTT. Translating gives CATSDPRGTEAFF.

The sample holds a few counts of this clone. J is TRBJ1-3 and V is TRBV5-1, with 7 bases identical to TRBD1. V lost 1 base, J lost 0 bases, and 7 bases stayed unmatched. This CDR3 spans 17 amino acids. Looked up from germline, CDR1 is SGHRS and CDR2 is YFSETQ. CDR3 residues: CASSLQGQASSGNTIYF. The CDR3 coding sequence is TGCGCCAGCAGCTTGCAAGGACAGGCTAGCTCTGGAAACACCATATATTTT.

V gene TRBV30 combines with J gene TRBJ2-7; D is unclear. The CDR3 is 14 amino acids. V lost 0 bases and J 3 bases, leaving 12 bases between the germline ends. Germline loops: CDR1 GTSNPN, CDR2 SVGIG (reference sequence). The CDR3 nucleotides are TGTGCCTGGAGTGTCGGTGGGAACTACTACGAGCAGTACTTC. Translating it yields CAWSVGGNYYEQYF.

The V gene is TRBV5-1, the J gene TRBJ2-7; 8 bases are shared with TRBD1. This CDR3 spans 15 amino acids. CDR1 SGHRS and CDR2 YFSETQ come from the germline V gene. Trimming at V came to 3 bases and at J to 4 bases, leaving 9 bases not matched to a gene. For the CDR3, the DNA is TGCGCCAGCAGCTCCTCCGGGACAGGACCTTACGAGCAGTACTTC. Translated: CASSSSGTGPYEQYF.

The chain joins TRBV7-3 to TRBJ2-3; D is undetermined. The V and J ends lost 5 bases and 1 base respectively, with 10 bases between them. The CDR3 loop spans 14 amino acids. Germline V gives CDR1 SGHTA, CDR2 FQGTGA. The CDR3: CASSPSMGTDTQYF. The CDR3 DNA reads TGTGCCAGCAGCCCCTCGATGGGCACAGATACGCAGTATTTT.

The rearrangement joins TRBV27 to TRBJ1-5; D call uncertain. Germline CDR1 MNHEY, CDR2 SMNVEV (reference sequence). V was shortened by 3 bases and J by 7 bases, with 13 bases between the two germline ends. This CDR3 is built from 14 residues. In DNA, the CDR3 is TGTGCCAGCAGTTTGATCCGAACCGCCCAGCCCCAGCATTTT. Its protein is CASSLIRTAQPQHF.

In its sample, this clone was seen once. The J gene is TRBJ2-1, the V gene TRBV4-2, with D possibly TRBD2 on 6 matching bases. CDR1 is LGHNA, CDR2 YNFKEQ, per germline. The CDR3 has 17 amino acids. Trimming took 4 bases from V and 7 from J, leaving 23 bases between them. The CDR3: CASSLDLGTGSPNEQFF. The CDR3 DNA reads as TGTGCCAGCAGCCTTGATCTAGGGACTGGATCTCCGAATGAGCAGTTCTTC.

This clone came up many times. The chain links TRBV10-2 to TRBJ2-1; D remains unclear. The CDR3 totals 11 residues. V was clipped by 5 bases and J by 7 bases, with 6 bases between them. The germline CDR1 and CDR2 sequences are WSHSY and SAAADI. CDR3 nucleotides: TGCGCCAGCAGTAGGAAGAATGAGCAGTTCTTC. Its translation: CASSRKNEQFF.

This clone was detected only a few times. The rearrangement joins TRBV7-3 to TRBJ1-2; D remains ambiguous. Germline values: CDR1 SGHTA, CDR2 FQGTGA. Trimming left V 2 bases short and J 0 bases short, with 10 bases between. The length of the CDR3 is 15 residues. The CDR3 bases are TGTGCCAGCAGCTTAGAGGCAGGACCTAACTATGGCTACACCTTC. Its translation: CASSLEAGPNYGYTF.

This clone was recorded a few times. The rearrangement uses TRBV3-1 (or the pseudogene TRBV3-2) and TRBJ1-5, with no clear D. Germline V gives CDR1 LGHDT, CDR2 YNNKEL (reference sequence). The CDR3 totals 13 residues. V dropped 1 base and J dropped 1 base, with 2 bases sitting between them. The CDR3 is CASSQVSNQPQHF. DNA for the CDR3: TGTGCCAGCAGCCAAGTCAGCAATCAGCCCCAGCATTTT.

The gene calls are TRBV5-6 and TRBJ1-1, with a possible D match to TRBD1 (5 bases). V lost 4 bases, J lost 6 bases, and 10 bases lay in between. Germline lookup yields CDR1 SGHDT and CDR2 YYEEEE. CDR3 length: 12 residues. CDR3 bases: TGTGCCAGCAGCATCCGGGGCCCTGAAGCTTTCTTT. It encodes CASSIRGPEAFF.

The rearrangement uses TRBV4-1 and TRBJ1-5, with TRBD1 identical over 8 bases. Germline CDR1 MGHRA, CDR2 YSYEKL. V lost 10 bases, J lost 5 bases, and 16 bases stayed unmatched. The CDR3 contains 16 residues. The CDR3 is CAIADRDYGRDQPQHF. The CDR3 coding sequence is TGCGCCATTGCGGACAGGGACTATGGGAGAGATCAGCCCCAGCATTTT.

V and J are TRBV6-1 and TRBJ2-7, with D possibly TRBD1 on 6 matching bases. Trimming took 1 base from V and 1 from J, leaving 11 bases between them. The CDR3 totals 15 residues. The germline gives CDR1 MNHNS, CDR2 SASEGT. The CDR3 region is CASSEVGQGSYEQYF. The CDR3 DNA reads TGTGCCAGCAGTGAAGTCGGCCAGGGGTCCTACGAGCAGTACTTC.

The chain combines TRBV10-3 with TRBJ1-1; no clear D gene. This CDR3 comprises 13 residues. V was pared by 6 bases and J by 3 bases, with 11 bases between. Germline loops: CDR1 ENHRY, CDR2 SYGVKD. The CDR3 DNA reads TGTGCCATCAGGGATCTTCGGGACACTGAAGCTTTCTTT. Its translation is CAIRDLRDTEAFF.

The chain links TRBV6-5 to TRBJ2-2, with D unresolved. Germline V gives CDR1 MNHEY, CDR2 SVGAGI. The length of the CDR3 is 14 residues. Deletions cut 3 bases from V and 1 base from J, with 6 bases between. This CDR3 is CASSYGENTGELFF. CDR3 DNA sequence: TGTGCCAGCAGTTATGGGGAGAACACCGGGGAGCTGTTTTTT.

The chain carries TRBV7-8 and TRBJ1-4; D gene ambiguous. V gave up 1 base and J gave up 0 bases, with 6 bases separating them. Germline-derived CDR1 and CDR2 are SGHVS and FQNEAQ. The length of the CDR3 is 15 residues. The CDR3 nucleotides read TGTGCCAGCAGCTTAGGTAGCCCAACTAATGAAAAACTGTTTTTT. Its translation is CASSLGSPTNEKLFF.